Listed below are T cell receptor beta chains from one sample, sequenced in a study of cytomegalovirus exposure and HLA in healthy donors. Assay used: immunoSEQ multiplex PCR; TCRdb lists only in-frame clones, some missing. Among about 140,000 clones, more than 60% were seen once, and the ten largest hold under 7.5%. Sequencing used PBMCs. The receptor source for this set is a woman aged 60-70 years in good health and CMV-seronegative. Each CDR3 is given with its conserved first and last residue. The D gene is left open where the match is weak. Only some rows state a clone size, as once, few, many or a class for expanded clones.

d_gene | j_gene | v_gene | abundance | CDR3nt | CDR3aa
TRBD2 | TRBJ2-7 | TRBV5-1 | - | TGCGCCAGCAGCCTCCTGGCTAGCGGGAATGGGGAGCAGTACTTC | CASSLLASGNGEQYF
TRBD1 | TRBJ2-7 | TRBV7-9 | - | TGTGCCAGCAGCAAGACAGGGCGCGAGCAGTACTTC | CASSKTGREQYF
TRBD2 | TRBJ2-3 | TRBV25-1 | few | TGTGCCAGCAGAAAAGCGGGGGGCACAGATACGCAGTATTTT | CASRKAGGTDTQYF
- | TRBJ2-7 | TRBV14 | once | TGTGCCAGCAGCCCCTCTAGAGGGGGTGGATTCGAGCAGTACTTC | CASSPSRGGGFEQYF
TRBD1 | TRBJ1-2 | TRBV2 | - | TGTGCCAGCAGTCGTCCAGGGGGGTATGGCTACACCTTC | CASSRPGGYGYTF
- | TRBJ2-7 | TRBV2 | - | TGTGCCAGCAGTGAACCCGGCGGCCACTCCTACGAGCAGTACTTC | CASSEPGGHSYEQYF
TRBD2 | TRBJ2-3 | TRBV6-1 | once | TGTGCCAGCAGTGCCCTAGCGGGGTCCACAGATACGCAGTATTTT | CASSALAGSTDTQYF
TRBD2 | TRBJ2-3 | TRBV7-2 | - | TGTGCCAGCAGCAGAGGACTAGTTCAGTTTAGCACAGATACGCAGTATTTT | CASSRGLVQFSTDTQYF
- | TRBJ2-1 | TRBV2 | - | TGTGCCAGCGCGGAGTTTGGGGAGCAGTTCTTC | CASAEFGEQFF
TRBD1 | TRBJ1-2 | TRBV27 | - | TGTGCCAGCCGCTACAGGGGGCTGGGTGGCTACACCTTC | CASRYRGLGGYTF
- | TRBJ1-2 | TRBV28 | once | TGTGCCACCAACGGGGTTGTCTATGGCTACACCTTC | CATNGVVYGYTF
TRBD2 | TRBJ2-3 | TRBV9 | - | TGTGCCAGCAGCGTAGAGAGCTTGGCGGGAGGACGGGTAGATACGCAGTATTTT | CASSVESLAGGRVDTQYF
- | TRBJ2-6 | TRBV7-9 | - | TGTTCCAGCTCCGACTCTCTGTCTGGGGCCAACGTCCTGACTTTC | CSSSDSLSGANVLTF
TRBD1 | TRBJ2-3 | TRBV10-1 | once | TGCGCCAGCAGTGTCCCGACAGGGGGGAGCACAGATACGCAGTATTTT | CASSVPTGGSTDTQYF
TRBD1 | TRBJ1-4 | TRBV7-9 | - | TGTTCCAGCAGCTTAGGGAGCCGGGACAGGGGAGAAAAACTGTTTTTT | CSSSLGSRDRGEKLFF
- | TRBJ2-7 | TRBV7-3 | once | TGTGCCAGCAGCTCATCGGGACTCCTCTACGAGCAGTACTTC | CASSSSGLLYEQYF
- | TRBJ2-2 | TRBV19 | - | TGTGCCAGTAGTATCTTCGGCGGGGGCTCGAACACCGGGGAGCTGTTTTTT | CASSIFGGGSNTGELFF
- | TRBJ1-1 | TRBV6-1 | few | TGTGCCAGCAACAGAGACAGGTCGAGTGAAGCTTTCTTT | CASNRDRSSEAFF
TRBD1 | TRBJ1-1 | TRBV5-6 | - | TGTGCCAGCAGCTCACTGACAGGGGGTATTTTGAACACTGAAGCTTTCTTT | CASSSLTGGILNTEAFF
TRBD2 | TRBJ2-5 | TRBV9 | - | TGTGCCAGCAGCGTAGGCCTAGCGGGGGGAGAGACCCAGTACTTC | CASSVGLAGGETQYF
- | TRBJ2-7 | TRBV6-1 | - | TGTGCCAGCAGTGCCTACAGAGGAGGGAGATACGAGCAGTACTTC | CASSAYRGGRYEQYF
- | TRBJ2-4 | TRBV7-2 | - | TGTGCCAGCAGCTCCGGGGAAAACATTCAGTACTTC | CASSSGENIQYF
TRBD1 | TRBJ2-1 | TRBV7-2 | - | TGTGCCAGCAGCCCCGAAGGACAGGGAGGTTACAATGAGCAGTTCTTC | CASSPEGQGGYNEQFF
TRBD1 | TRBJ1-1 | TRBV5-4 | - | TGTGCCAGCAGCTTGCCCGGGGCAGGGGGTAGGAACACTGAAGCTTTCTTT | CASSLPGAGGRNTEAFF
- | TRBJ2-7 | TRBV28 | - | TGTGCCAGCAGTTTATCAGGGGCCGTCTCCTACGAGCAGTACTTC | CASSLSGAVSYEQYF
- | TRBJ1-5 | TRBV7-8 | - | TGTGCCAGCAGCTCCCCCCGTGGGGGGTTGCCCAATCAGCCCCAGCATTTT | CASSSPRGGLPNQPQHF
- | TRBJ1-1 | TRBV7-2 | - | TGTGCCAGCAGCCCCGGCGGGGTTTTGAACACTGAAGCTTTCTTT | CASSPGGVLNTEAFF
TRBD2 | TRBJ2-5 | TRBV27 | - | TGTGCCAGCAGTTTCCGGCTAGCGGGAGAGACCCAGTACTTC | CASSFRLAGETQYF
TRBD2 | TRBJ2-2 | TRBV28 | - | TGTGCCAGCTCAGAGGCGGGAGGGCGAATCACCGGGGAGCTGTTTTTT | CASSEAGGRITGELFF
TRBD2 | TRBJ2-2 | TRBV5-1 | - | TGCGCCAGCAGCTTGGCGGTTCTAGCGGGGTACACCGGGGAGCTGTTTTTT | CASSLAVLAGYTGELFF